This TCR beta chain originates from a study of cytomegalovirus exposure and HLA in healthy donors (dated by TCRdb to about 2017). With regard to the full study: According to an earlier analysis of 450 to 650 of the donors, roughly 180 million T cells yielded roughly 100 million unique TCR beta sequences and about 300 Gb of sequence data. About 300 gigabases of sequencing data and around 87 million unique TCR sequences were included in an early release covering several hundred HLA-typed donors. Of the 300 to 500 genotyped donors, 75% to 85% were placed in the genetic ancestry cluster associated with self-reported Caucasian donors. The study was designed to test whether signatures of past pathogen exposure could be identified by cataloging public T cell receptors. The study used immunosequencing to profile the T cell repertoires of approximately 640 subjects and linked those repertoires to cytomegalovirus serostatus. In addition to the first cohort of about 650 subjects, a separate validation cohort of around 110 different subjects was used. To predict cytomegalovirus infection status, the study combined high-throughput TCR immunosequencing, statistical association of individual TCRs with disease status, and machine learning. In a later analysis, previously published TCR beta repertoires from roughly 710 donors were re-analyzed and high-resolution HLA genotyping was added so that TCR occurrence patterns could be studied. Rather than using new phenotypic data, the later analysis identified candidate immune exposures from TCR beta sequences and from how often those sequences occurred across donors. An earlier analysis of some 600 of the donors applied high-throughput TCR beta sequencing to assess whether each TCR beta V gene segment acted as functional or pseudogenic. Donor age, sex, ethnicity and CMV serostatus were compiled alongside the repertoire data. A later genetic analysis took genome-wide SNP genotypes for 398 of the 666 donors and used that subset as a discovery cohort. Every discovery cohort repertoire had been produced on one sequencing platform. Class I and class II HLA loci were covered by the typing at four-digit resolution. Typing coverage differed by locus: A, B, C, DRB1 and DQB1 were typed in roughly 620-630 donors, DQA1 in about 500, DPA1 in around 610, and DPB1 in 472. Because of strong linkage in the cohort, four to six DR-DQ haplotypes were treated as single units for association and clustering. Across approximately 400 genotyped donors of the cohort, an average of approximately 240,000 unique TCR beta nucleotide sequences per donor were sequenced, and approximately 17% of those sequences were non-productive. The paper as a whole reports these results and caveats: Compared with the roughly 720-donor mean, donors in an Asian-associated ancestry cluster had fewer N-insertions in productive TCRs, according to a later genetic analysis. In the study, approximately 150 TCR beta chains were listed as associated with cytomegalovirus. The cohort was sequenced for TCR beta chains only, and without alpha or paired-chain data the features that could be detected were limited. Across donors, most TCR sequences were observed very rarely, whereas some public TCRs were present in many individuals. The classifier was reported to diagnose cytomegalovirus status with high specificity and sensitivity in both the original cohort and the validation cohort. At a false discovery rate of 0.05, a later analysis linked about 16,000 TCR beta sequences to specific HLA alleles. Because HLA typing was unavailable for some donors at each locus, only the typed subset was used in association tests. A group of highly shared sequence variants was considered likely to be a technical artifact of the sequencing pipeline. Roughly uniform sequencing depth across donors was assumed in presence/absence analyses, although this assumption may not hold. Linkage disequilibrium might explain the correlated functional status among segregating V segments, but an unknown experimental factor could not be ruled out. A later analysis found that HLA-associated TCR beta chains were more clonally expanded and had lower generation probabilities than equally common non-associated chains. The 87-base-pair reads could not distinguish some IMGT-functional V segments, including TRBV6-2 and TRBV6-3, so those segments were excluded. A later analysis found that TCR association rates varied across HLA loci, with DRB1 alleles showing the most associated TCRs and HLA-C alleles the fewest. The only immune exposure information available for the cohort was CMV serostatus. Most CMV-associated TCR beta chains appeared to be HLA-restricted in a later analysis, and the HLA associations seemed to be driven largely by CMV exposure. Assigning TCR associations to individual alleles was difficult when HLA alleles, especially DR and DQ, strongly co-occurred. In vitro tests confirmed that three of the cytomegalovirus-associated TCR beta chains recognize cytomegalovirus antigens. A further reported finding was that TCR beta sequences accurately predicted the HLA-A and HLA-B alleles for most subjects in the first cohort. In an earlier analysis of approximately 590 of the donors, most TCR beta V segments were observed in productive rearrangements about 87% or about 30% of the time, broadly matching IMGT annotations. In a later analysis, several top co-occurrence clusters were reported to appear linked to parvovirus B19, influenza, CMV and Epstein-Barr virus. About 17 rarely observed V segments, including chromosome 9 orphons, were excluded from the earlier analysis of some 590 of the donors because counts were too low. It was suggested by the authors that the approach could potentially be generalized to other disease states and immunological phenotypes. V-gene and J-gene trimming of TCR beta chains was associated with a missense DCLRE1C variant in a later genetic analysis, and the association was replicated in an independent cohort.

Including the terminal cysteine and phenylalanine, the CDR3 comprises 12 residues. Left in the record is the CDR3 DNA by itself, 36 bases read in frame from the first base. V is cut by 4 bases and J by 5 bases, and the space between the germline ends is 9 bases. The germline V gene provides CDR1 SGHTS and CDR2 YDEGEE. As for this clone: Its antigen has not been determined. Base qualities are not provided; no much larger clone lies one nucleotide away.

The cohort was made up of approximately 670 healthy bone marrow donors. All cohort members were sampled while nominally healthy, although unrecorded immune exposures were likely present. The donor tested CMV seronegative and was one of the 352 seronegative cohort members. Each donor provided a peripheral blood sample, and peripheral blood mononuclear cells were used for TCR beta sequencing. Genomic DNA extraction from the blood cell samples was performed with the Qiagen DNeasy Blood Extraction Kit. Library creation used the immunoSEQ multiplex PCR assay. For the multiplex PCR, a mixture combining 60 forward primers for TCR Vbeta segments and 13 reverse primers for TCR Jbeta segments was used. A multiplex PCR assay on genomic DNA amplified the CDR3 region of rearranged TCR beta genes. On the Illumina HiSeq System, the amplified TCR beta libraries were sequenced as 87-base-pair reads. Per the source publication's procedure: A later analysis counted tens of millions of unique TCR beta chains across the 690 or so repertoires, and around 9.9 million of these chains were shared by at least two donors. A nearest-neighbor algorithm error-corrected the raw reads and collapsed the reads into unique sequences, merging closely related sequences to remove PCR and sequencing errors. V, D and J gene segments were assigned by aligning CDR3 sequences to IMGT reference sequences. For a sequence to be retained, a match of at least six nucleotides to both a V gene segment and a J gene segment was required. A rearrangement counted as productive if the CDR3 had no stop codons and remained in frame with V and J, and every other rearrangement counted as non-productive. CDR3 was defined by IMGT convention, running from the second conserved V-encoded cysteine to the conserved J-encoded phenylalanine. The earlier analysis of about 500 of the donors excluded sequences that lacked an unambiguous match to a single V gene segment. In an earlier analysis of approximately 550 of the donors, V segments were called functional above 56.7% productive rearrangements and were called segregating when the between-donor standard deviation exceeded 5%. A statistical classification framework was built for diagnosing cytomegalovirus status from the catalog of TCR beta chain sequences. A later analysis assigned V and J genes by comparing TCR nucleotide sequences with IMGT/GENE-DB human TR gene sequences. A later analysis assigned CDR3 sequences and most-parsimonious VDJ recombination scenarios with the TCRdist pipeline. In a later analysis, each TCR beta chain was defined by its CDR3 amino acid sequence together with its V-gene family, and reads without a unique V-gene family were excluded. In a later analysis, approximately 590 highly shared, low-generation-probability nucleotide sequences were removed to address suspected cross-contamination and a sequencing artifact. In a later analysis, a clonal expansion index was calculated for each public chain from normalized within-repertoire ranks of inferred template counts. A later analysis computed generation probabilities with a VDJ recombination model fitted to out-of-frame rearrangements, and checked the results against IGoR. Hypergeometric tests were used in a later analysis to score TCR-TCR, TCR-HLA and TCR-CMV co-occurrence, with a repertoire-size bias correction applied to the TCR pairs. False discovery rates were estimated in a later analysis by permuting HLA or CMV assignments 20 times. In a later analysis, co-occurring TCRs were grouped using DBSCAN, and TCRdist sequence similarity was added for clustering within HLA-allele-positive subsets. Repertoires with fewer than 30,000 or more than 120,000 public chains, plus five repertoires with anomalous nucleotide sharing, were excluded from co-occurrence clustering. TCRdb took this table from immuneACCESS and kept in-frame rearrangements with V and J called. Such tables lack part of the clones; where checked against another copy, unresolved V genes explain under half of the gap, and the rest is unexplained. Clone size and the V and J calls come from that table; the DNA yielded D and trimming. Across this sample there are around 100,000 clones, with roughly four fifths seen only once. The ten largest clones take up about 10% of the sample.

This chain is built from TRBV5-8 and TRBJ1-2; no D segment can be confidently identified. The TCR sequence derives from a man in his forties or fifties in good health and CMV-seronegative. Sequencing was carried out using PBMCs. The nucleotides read TGTGCCAGCAGCGTGACGGGATATGGCTACACCTTC. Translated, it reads CASSVTGYGYTF.